These T cell receptor beta chains were read from a single sample in a study of CD8 T cells in ankylosing spondylitis. From the 5' RACE reads, TCRdb called clonotypes with MiXCR, one entry per CDR3 protein. The sample has more than 600,000 distinct CDR3 sequences, roughly 19% seen once. The specimen was blood, either unsorted or a sorted T cell fraction (not recorded which). The origin of the receptors is a male donor with ankylosing spondylitis. Each CDR3 is given with its conserved first and last residue. D genes are given only for firm matches. Clone size, where shown, is once, few, many, or a class for clones that have expanded.

V gene	clone size	D gene	CDR3 length	J gene	CDR3 DNA	CDR3 protein
TRBV5-5	.	.	15	TRBJ2-1	TGTGCCAGCAGCTTCACTTTAGGCTTCACCGATGAGCAGTTCTTC	CASSFTLGFTDEQFF
TRBV20-1	.	.	13	TRBJ2-1	TGCAGTGCTAGAGATCTCCTGGCCGTGGGGCAGTTCTTC	CSARDLLAVGQFF
TRBV13	many	.	14	TRBJ1-2	TGTGCCAGCAGCTTAAACGAGGGACGACGCGGCTACACCTTC	CASSLNEGRRGYTF
TRBV10-3	.	TRBD1	13	TRBJ1-4	TGTGCCATCGGAACAGGGGCAAATGAAAAACTGTTTTTT	CAIGTGANEKLFF
TRBV4-2	few	.	13	TRBJ2-1	TGTGCCAGCAGCCAAGTATTAAACAATGAGCAGTTCTTC	CASSQVLNNEQFF
TRBV7-8	.	TRBD1	13	TRBJ1-1	TGTGCCAGCAGCTATGGGACAGGTCGAGAGGCTTTCTTT	CASSYGTGREAFF
TRBV24-1	.	.	13	TRBJ2-2	TGTGCCACCAGTGCTCAGGTCACCGGGGAGCTGTTTTTT	CATSAQVTGELFF
TRBV2	.	.	14	TRBJ2-4	TGTGCCAGCAGTGACGCGAACGACAAAAACATTCAGTACTTC	CASSDANDKNIQYF
TRBV12-3/TRBV12-4	few	TRBD1	15	TRBJ1-2	TGTGCCAGCAGTACCAGGACAGGCCCTCGCGATGGCTACACCTTC	CASSTRTGPRDGYTF
TRBV5-1	.	TRBD1	14	TRBJ2-2	TGCGCCAGCAGCATGGGACAGGGGGCCGGGGAGCTGTTTTTT	CASSMGQGAGELFF
TRBV7-6	.	.	14	TRBJ2-7	TGTGCCAGCAGCTCACGGAACGTGCCCTACGAGCAGTACTTC	CASSSRNVPYEQYF
TRBV19	.	.	13	TRBJ1-1	TGTGCCAGTAGTATCGGACCGGTCGCTGAAGCTTTCTTT	CASSIGPVAEAFF
TRBV12-3/TRBV12-4	.	.	12	TRBJ2-3	TGTGCCAGCAGCAACGACACAGATACGCAGTATTTT	CASSNDTDTQYF
TRBV4-1	.	.	16	TRBJ1-3	TGCGCCAGCAGCCAATCTCCTGTTCGGTCTGGAAACACCATATATTTT	CASSQSPVRSGNTIYF
TRBV4-3	few	.	16	TRBJ2-2	TGCGCCAGCAGCCAAGATGGCCCCTCCGGGACCGGGGAGCTGTTTTTT	CASSQDGPSGTGELFF
TRBV9	.	.	16	TRBJ1-6	TGTGCCAGCAGCGTAGGAGGGAGCTCCTATAATTCACCCCTCCACTTT	CASSVGGSSYNSPLHF
TRBV3-1	many	.	12	TRBJ2-3	TGTGCCAGCAGCCAGGGGACAGATACGCAGTATTTT	CASSQGTDTQYF
TRBV28	few	.	15	TRBJ1-1	TGTGCCAGCCTAGGAGCGGAGGGGGTGGGCACTGAAGCTTTCTTT	CASLGAEGVGTEAFF
TRBV20-1	few	.	13	TRBJ1-2	TGCAGCATAAAGGGCGGGTTTGGCTATGGCTACACCTTC	CSIKGGFGYGYTF
TRBV4-1	.	TRBD1	15	TRBJ2-1	TGCGCCAGCAGCCAACCGACAGGGACCAACAATGAGCAGTTCTTC	CASSQPTGTNNEQFF
TRBV29-1	.	TRBD2	13	TRBJ2-4	TGCAGCGGCCTAGCGGGGGGCTGGGACATTCAGTACTTC	CSGLAGGWDIQYF
TRBV7-2	.	TRBD2	16	TRBJ2-3	TGTGCCAGCAGCTTAGTAAACTCGGGAGGTCGGGATACGCAGTATTTT	CASSLVNSGGRDTQYF
TRBV5-1	few	.	16	TRBJ2-1	TGCGCCAGCAGCCTCCGAACAGGGACCCCCTACAATGAGCAGTTCTTC	CASSLRTGTPYNEQFF
TRBV5-6	many	TRBD2	15	TRBJ2-2	TGTGCCAGCCATCGGACTAGCGGGAACACCGGGGAGCTGTTTTTT	CASHRTSGNTGELFF
TRBV29-1	few	TRBD2	14	TRBJ2-7	TGCAGCGTTGGGGCGGGGGGGAGCTCCTACGAGCAGTACTTC	CSVGAGGSSYEQYF
TRBV5-1	few	TRBD1	16	TRBJ2-1	TGCGCCAGCAGCGAGTGGGGGACAGCGCCATACAATGAGCAGTTCTTC	CASSEWGTAPYNEQFF
TRBV6-2/TRBV6-3	few	.	14	TRBJ1-5	TGTGCCAGCAGCTCTTTCCGGGAGATCCAGCCCCAGCATTTT	CASSSFREIQPQHF
TRBV7-9	many	.	15	TRBJ2-5	TGTGCCAGCAGCTTAGTGGGACTGCCACAAGAGACCCAGTACTTC	CASSLVGLPQETQYF
TRBV11-1	.	TRBD2	19	TRBJ2-2	TGTGCCAGCAGCTTATGGCGACAGTCGGGACTAGCGTCCACCGGGGAGCTGTTTTTT	CASSLWRQSGLASTGELFF
TRBV7-2	few	.	15	TRBJ1-1	TGTGCCAGCAAAGGACAAAAGAACGTAAACACTGAAGCTTTCTTT	CASKGQKNVNTEAFF
TRBV27	few	.	12	TRBJ1-1	TGTGCCAGCGGGATAGGGGCAGAGAAAGCTTTCTTT	CASGIGAEKAFF
TRBV5-8	.	.	14	TRBJ1-2	TGTGCCAGCAGCTTGGACGGGGTAGACTATGGCTACACCTTC	CASSLDGVDYGYTF
TRBV28	.	.	18	TRBJ2-6	TGTGCCAGCAGTTCCTACGGGACGGGACCCTCTGGGGCCAACGTCCTGACTTTC	CASSSYGTGPSGANVLTF
TRBV5-1	many	.	13	TRBJ2-5	TGCGCCAGCAGCGCACGACTAGAAGAGACCCAGTACTTC	CASSARLEETQYF
TRBV6-2/TRBV6-3	.	TRBD1	16	TRBJ2-5	TGTGCCAGCAGTTACCGGGACAGGGTCTTTCAAGAGACCCAGTACTTC	CASSYRDRVFQETQYF
TRBV28	few	TRBD2	14	TRBJ2-1	TGTGCCAGCAGTTATGGAGCGGGAGTTGCTGAGCAGTTCTTC	CASSYGAGVAEQFF
TRBV12-3/TRBV12-4	.	TRBD2	17	TRBJ2-3	TGTGCCAGCAGTTTAGTAAGTCTAGCGGGGGCCACAGATACGCAGTATTTT	CASSLVSLAGATDTQYF
TRBV4-2	.	TRBD1	16	TRBJ2-3	TGTGCCAGCAGCCAAGAACCGGGACAGGGGCCAGATACGCAGTATTTT	CASSQEPGQGPDTQYF
TRBV6-5	few	.	15	TRBJ1-2	TGTGCCAGCAGTCTCGAGGTGGGCCACGTCCATGGCTACACCTTC	CASSLEVGHVHGYTF
TRBV29-1	.	.	16	TRBJ2-3	TGCAGCGTTGTGGGGTTGACGTTATCAGAGACAGATACGCAGTATTTT	CSVVGLTLSETDTQYF
TRBV2	.	TRBD1	15	TRBJ2-7	TGTGCCAGCAGTGAGGGGACAGGGCCGAGCTACGAGCAGTACTTC	CASSEGTGPSYEQYF
TRBV4-2	.	TRBD1	16	TRBJ2-7	TGTGCCAGCAGCCAGAACAGGGGAATGGGGGAATACGAGCAGTACTTC	CASSQNRGMGEYEQYF
TRBV18	.	TRBD2	16	TRBJ2-1	TGTGCCAGCTCACCGTCACTAGCGGGGGGGTTCAATGAGCAGTTCTTC	CASSPSLAGGFNEQFF
TRBV5-1	few	TRBD2	16	TRBJ2-3	TGCGCCAGCAAAACGGGACTAGCGGGGGGGACGGATACGCAGTATTTT	CASKTGLAGGTDTQYF
TRBV20-1	.	.	14	TRBJ1-2	TGCAGTGCTAGTCGGCAGGGCGGTAACTATGGCTACACCTTC	CSASRQGGNYGYTF
TRBV12-3/TRBV12-4	.	TRBD2	15	TRBJ2-1	TGTGCCAGCAGTTCCGGACTAGCGGTTAACAATGAGCAGTTCTTC	CASSSGLAVNNEQFF
TRBV27	.	TRBD1	17	TRBJ2-7	TGTGCCAGCAGAGGGGGACAGGTGCGTGGCGGGCTCTACGAGCAGTACTTC	CASRGGQVRGGLYEQYF
TRBV10-3	.	.	14	TRBJ1-2	TGTGCCATCAGTGAGCTGCCAGGGGCCTATGGCTACACCTTC	CAISELPGAYGYTF
TRBV4-2	.	TRBD2	15	TRBJ2-1	TGTGCCAGCAGCCAAGAAGCGGGGGGGTACAATGAGCAGTTCTTC	CASSQEAGGYNEQFF
TRBV20-1	few	TRBD2	19	TRBJ2-3	TGCAGTGCTAGTCCTGGGGGACTAGCGGGAGGGGAATACACAGATACGCAGTATTTT	CSASPGGLAGGEYTDTQYF
TRBV20-1	.	.	14	TRBJ2-1	TGCAGTGCTAGCCTAGCAGACTCCTACAATGAGCAGTTCTTC	CSASLADSYNEQFF
TRBV20-1	.	.	15	TRBJ2-5	TGCAGTGCTAGAGATCTCCGAGGGGGGTTGGAGACCCAGTACTTC	CSARDLRGGLETQYF
TRBV2	few	TRBD1	15	TRBJ2-5	TGTGCCAGCGGGAATCAAGGGACAGGGGCAGAGACCCAGTACTTC	CASGNQGTGAETQYF
TRBV10-3	.	.	15	TRBJ1-4	TGTGCCATCAGTGAAGGGGCAGCAACTAATGAAAAACTGTTTTTT	CAISEGAATNEKLFF
TRBV27	.	TRBD2	18	TRBJ2-5	TGTGCCAGCAGTTTAGGGACTAGCGGGAGTCCCAGACAAGAGACCCAGTACTTC	CASSLGTSGSPRQETQYF